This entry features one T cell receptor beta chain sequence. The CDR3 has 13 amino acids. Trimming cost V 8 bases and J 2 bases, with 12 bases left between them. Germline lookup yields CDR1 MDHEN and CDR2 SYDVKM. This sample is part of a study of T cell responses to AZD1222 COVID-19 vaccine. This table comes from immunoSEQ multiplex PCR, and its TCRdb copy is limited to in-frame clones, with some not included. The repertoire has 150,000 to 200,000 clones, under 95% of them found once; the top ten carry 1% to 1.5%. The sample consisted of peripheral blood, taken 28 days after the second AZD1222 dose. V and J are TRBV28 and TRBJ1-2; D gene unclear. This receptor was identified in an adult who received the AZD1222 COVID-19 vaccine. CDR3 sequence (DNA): TGTGCCAGCGGTACCTTTCCCAACTATGGCTACACCTTC. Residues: CASGTFPNYGYTF.